This record looks at one TCR beta chain sequence and its context. Sequencing used immunoSEQ multiplex PCR; TCRdb keeps in-frame clones, though not all of them. The sample yields 75,000 to 90,000 clones, approximately 90% seen once. The data stem from a study of control samples from healthy donors and cancer patients. Input material: blood. This sequence originates from a man aged 45-60 years in good health.

The CDR3 DNA sequence: TGTGCCAGCAGTTTGGACCAGGGGACTGAAGCTTTCTTT. Encoded protein: CASSLDQGTEAFF. The J gene is TRBJ1-1, the V gene TRBV6-1; possible D gene TRBD1, 6 bases. The germline V gene encodes CDR1 MNHNS and CDR2 SASEGT. The CDR3 sequence is 13 residues long. Trimming removed 5 bases from V and 5 bases from J, with 12 bases in between.